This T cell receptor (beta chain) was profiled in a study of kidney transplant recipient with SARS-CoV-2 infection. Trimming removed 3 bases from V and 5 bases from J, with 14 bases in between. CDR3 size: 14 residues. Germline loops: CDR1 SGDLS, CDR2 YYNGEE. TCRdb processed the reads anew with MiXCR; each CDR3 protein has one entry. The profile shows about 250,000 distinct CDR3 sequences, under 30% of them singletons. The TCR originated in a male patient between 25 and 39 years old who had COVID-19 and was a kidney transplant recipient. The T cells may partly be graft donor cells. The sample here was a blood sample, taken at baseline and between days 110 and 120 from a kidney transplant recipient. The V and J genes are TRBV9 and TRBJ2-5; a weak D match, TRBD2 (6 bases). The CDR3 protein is CASSGSHRGETQYF. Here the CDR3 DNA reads TGTGCCAGCAGCGGAAGCCACCGGGGGGAGACCCAGTACTTC.